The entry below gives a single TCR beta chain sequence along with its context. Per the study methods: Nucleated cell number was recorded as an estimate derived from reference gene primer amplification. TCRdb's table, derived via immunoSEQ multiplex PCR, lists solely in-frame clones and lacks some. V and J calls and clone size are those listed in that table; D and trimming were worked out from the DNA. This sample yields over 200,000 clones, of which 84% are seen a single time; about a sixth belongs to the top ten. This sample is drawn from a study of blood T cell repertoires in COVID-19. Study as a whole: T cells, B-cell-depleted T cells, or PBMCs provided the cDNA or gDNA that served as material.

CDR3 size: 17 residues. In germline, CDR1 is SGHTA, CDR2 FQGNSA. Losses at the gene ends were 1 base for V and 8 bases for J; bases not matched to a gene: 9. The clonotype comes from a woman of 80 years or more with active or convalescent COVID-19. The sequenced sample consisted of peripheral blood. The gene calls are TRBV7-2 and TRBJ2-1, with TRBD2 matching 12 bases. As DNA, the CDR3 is TGTGCCAGCAGCTTAGGCCCTAGCGGGAGGGCCAAGTATGAGCAGTTCTTC. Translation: CASSLGPSGRAKYEQFF.